This TCR beta chain was found in a study of glioma-infiltrating T cells. General study findings and limits: Gliomas, especially low-grade, showed above-expected tissue-blood divergence; non-neoplastic patients showed below.

Using RNA template, CDR3s of TCR alpha and beta were amplified with iRepertoire arm-PCR. Input was roughly 100-450 ng of tissue mRNA or PBMC total RNA. TCRdb passed the multiplex PCR reads through MiXCR, listing each CDR3 protein once. Of some 4,700 distinct CDR3 sequences listed, under 25% are singletons. CDR1 is SQVTM and CDR2 is ANQGSEA in the germline V gene. Trimming took off 5 bases at V and 0 bases at J, with 14 bases between the two ends. The CDR3 is 15 amino acids. This clonotype was picked up a small number of times. Its antigen is still unknown. The sequence came from a human donor with low-grade glioma or glioblastoma, undergoing nonglioma brain surgery, or in good health (not recorded which). The sequenced material came from glioma tissue, nonneoplastic brain tissue, or PBMCs (not recorded which). This chain joins TRBV29-1 and TRBJ2-1, with unresolved D. CDR3 sequence reads: CSVQTSQSSYNEQFF. CDR3 sequence (DNA): TGCAGCGTTCAAACATCCCAAAGCTCCTACAATGAGCAGTTCTTC.